The rows below give T cell receptor beta chains drawn from one sample of a study of shared clonotypes between healthy human individuals. The method was immunoSEQ multiplex PCR; TCRdb's version includes in-frame clones alone and lacks a portion of them. The sample lists around 2.1 million clones, roughly 95% occurring once. The sample comprised naive CD4+ T cells sorted from blood. The source is a man between 18 and 29 years old in good health. The CDR3 runs from the conserved cysteine through the conserved F or W. A D gene is named only where the DNA matches it firmly. Some rows mark clone size as missing; the rest say once, few, many or name a class of expanded clone.

d_call j_call v_call clone_size cdr3_aa cdr3_nt
- TRBJ1-4 TRBV28 - CASSSPSPGTNEKLFF TGTGCCAGCAGTTCCCCAAGCCCGGGAACTAATGAAAAACTGTTTTTT
- TRBJ2-7 TRBV19 - CASSIGASYEQYF TGTGCCAGTAGTATCGGGGCCTCCTACGAGCAGTACTTC
TRBD2 TRBJ2-5 TRBV9 - CASSFGTSGETQYF TGTGCCAGCAGCTTCGGGACTAGCGGAGAGACCCAGTACTTC
- TRBJ1-1 TRBV11-3 - CASSPSPDLNTEAFF TGTGCCAGCAGCCCGAGTCCGGATTTAAACACTGAAGCTTTCTTT
- TRBJ2-1 TRBV29-1 once CSVPPQSSEQFF TGCAGCGTTCCGCCCCAGTCTTCTGAGCAGTTCTTC
- TRBJ1-2 TRBV28 few CASTFGVYGYTF TGTGCCAGCACCTTCGGGGTCTATGGCTACACCTTC
- TRBJ2-1 TRBV18 - CASSPLATSNNEQFF TGTGCCAGCTCACCGCTAGCGACTTCGAACAATGAGCAGTTCTTC
- TRBJ1-2 TRBV6-1 - CASSEARGLCTF TGTGCCAGCAGTGAAGCGCGAGGGCTTTGCACCTTC
- TRBJ2-7 TRBV7-2 - CASSGGGDQYF TGTGCCAGCAGCGGAGGGGGGGACCAGTACTTC
- TRBJ2-3 TRBV18 - CASSLLVQGTDTQYF TGTGCCAGCTCACTACTGGTGCAGGGGACAGATACGCAGTATTTT
- TRBJ1-1 TRBV20-1 - CSAIGGPEAFF TGCAGTGCCATAGGGGGTCCTGAAGCTTTCTTT
TRBD1 TRBJ1-6 TRBV5-6 once CASSLDPRQGGNSPLHF TGTGCCAGCAGCTTGGACCCAAGACAGGGGGGTAATTCACCCCTCCACTTT
- TRBJ2-2 TRBV18 - CASSPSYTGELFF TGTGCCAGCTCACCTAGTTACACCGGGGAGCTGTTTTTT
TRBD2 TRBJ2-5 TRBV19 once CASSTSGGGETQYF TGTGCCAGTAGTACGTCGGGAGGGGGAGAGACCCAGTACTTC
TRBD2 TRBJ2-5 TRBV27 - CASTGLDLGQETQYF TGTGCCAGCACTGGACTAGATTTAGGCCAAGAGACCCAGTACTTC
- TRBJ2-4 TRBV6-1 - CASSDDSLLAKNIQYF TGTGCCAGCAGTGATGACAGCTTGCTAGCCAAAAACATTCAGTACTTC
- TRBJ1-5 TRBV25-1 once CASSEGQLNQPQHF TGTGCCAGCAGTGAGGGTCAGCTAAATCAGCCCCAGCATTTT
- TRBJ2-2 TRBV5-4 - CASSPVGDTGELFF TGTGCCAGCAGCCCGGTGGGGGACACCGGGGAGCTGTTTTTT
- TRBJ1-4 TRBV18 - CASSPPSTNEKLFF TGTGCCAGCTCACCACCATCAACTAATGAAAAACTGTTTTTT
- TRBJ2-2 TRBV7-2 - CASSSQHNTGELFF TGTGCCAGCAGCTCCCAACACAACACCGGGGAGCTGTTTTTT
- TRBJ2-5 TRBV5-1 once CASSPPTGRETQYF TGCGCCAGCAGCCCCCCAACGGGTCGCGAGACCCAGTACTTC
- TRBJ1-1 TRBV4-1 once CASSRKRENTEAFF TGCGCCAGCAGCCGGAAGAGGGAGAACACTGAAGCTTTCTTT
- TRBJ2-1 TRBV11-2 - CASSSEGGWYNEQFF TGTGCCAGCAGCTCCGAGGGGGGGTGGTACAATGAGCAGTTCTTC
- TRBJ2-3 TRBV12-5 - CASGLYGGSTDTQYF TGTGCTAGTGGTTTGTATGGGGGTAGCACAGATACGCAGTATTTT
- TRBJ2-1 TRBV5-8 - CASSYASGSPRPHEQFF TGTGCCAGCAGTTATGCCTCCGGGTCACCCCGGCCCCATGAGCAGTTCTTC
- TRBJ2-7 TRBV5-4 - CASSSPGDAYEQYF TGTGCCAGCAGCTCGCCGGGAGATGCTTACGAGCAGTACTTC
- TRBJ2-5 TRBV30 - CAWLTQETQYF TGTGCCTGGTTAACCCAAGAGACCCAGTACTTC
TRBD2 TRBJ2-7 TRBV4-3 - CASSQDSGRGTGEQYF TGCGCCAGCAGCCAAGATAGCGGGCGGGGGACCGGCGAGCAGTACTTC
TRBD2 TRBJ2-1 TRBV6-5 - CASSSREAGSYNEQFF TGTGCCAGCAGTTCTCGGGAGGCAGGCTCCTACAATGAGCAGTTCTTC
TRBD2 TRBJ2-5 TRBV30 - CAWNLAGGLQETQYF TGTGCCTGGAATCTAGCGGGGGGTCTCCAAGAGACCCAGTACTTC
- TRBJ2-7 TRBV7-9 - CASSPREGYEQYF TGTGCCAGCAGCCCTCGGGAAGGCTACGAGCAGTACTTC
TRBD1 TRBJ2-3 TRBV6-6 - CASSLGTGGTDTQYF TGTGCCAGCAGCCTTGGGACAGGAGGCACAGATACGCAGTATTTT
TRBD1 TRBJ1-3 TRBV19 - CASSIDLGQASGNTIYF TGTGCCAGTAGTATAGATCTCGGACAGGCCTCTGGAAACACCATATATTTT
- TRBJ1-5 TRBV11-2 - CASSLDKGKGQPQHF TGTGCCAGCAGCTTAGATAAGGGGAAGGGGCAGCCCCAGCATTTT
TRBD2 TRBJ2-1 TRBV5-1 - CASSVGGGAGPDNEQFF TGCGCCAGCAGCGTCGGTGGAGGAGCGGGGCCCGACAATGAGCAGTTCTTC
- TRBJ1-2 TRBV6-1 - CASSPRTGGYTF TGTGCCAGCAGCCCCCGGACGGGTGGCTACACCTTC
TRBD2 TRBJ2-1 TRBV6-6 - CASSPQTSGLRGEQFF TGTGCCAGCAGTCCCCAGACTAGCGGCCTTCGGGGTGAGCAGTTCTTC
- TRBJ1-4 TRBV28 - CASSFTTNEKLFF TGTGCCAGCAGTTTTACAACTAATGAAAAACTGTTTTTT
TRBD2 TRBJ2-3 TRBV27 - CASSYGLAGGGTDTQYF TGTGCCAGCAGTTACGGACTAGCGGGGGGTGGCACAGATACGCAGTATTTT
- TRBJ1-2 TRBV27 - CASSLSGGGYGYTF TGTGCCAGCAGTTTATCGGGGGGAGGCTATGGCTACACCTTC
- TRBJ1-2 TRBV28 - CASSFSLGTFSGYTF TGTGCCAGCAGTTTCTCCCTAGGGACATTTAGTGGCTACACCTTC
TRBD2 TRBJ2-3 TRBV9 - CASSPRGTSGLPSTDTQYF TGTGCCAGCAGCCCGAGAGGTACTAGCGGCCTCCCTAGCACAGATACGCAGTATTTT
- TRBJ2-2 TRBV6-1 once CASGWTANTGELFF TGTGCCAGCGGATGGACAGCGAACACCGGGGAGCTGTTTTTT
- TRBJ1-1 TRBV7-2 - CASSFRAETEAFF TGTGCCAGCAGCTTCCGGGCTGAGACTGAAGCTTTCTTT
TRBD1 TRBJ1-2 TRBV5-4 - CASSSIQGDYGYTF TGTGCCAGCAGCTCAATACAGGGGGACTATGGCTACACCTTC
TRBD1 TRBJ1-1 TRBV6-5 once CASSSGGAGAFF TGTGCCAGCAGTTCAGGGGGTGCAGGAGCTTTCTTT
TRBD1 TRBJ1-1 TRBV29-1 - CSVEEWGQRGTEAFF TGCAGCGTTGAAGAGTGGGGACAGAGAGGAACTGAAGCTTTCTTT
- TRBJ2-7 TRBV28 - CASRGQGNPYEQYF TGTGCCAGCAGAGGCCAGGGTAACCCCTACGAGCAGTACTTC
- TRBJ2-7 TRBV10-3 once CAISEVDEQYF TGTGCCATCAGTGAAGTAGACGAGCAGTACTTC
- TRBJ1-2 TRBV29-1 - CSVDSSTLYGYTF TGCAGCGTCGACAGTTCGACTCTCTATGGCTACACCTTC
- TRBJ2-5 TRBV19 - CASSNPTGTQETQYF TGTGCCAGTAGTAACCCGACGGGAACACAAGAGACCCAGTACTTC